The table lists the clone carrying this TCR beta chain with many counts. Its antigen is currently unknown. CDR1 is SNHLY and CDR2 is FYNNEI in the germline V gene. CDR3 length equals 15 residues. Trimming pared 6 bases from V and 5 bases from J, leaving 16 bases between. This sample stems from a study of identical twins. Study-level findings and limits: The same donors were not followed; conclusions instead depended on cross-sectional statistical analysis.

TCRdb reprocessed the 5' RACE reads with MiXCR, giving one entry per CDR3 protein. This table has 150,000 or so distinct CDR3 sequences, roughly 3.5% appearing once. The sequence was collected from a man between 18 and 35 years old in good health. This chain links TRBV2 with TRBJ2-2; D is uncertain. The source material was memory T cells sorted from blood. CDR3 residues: CASRKDGSLTGELFF. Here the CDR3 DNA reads TGTGCCAGCAGGAAGGACGGCTCCCTTACCGGGGAGCTGTTTTTT.